In this sample, the clone carrying this TCR beta chain turned up many times. This CDR3 spans 15 amino acids. V dropped 5 bases and J dropped 0 bases, with 13 bases sitting between them. Germline V gene sequence: CDR1 LNHDA, CDR2 SQIVND (reference sequence). This record belongs to a study of early T cells in non-severe SARS-CoV-2 infection. TCRdb independently ran MiXCR on the 5' RACE reads; one entry per CDR3 protein. The sample consists of about 26,000 distinct CDR3 sequences, less than 6.5% of them appearing once. The sequenced sample consisted of whole blood. The TCR sequence derives from an adult who was a healthcare worker with PCR-confirmed SARS-CoV-2 infection or an uninfected control (not recorded which). This rearrangement joins TRBV19 to TRBJ1-1; perhaps TRBD1 as D (6 bases). CDR3 DNA sequence: TGTGCCAGTAGTGGGAGGGGGTTCGTGAACACTGAAGCTTTCTTT. The encoded protein is CASSGRGFVNTEAFF.